These 26 T cell receptor beta chains originate from one sample sequenced in a study of T cell repertoires in cytomegalovirus infection. Their antigens are not known. Each CDR3 protein gets one entry after TCRdb re-called the reads with MiXCR. Of about 830,000 distinct CDR3 sequences listed, around a third are singletons. The sample was cultured CD8+ T cells from PBMCs, taken from culture after CMV antigen stimulation. The receptor source for this set is a human donor in good health (CMV status not recorded). Some clones in this sample may be carry-over from other donors' samples.

V and J are TRBV2 and TRBJ2-7; 8 bases match TRBD1. The CDR3 is made up of 14 amino acids. Trimming cost V 7 bases and J 7 bases; bases outside gene matches: 12. Germline V lookup: CDR1 SNHLY, CDR2 FYNNEI. CDR3 sequence: CASKPRAGGYEQYV. CDR3 sequence (DNA): TGTGCCAGCAAGCCCCGGGCAGGGGGCTATGAGCAGTACGTC.

Only a few counts were recorded for this clonotype. The chain is built from TRBV7-6 and TRBJ2-1; D ambiguous. V lost 5 bases to trimming and J lost 8 bases, with 16 bases between them. The CDR3 extends over 14 amino acids. Germline V gives CDR1 SGHVS, CDR2 FNYEAQ. CDR3 residues: CASSPQARADEQFF. DNA of the CDR3: TGTGCCAGCAGCCCTCAAGCACGAGCTGATGAGCAGTTCTTC.

V is TRBV5-4 and J is TRBJ2-3; 15 nucleotides line up with TRBD2. The CDR3 is 17 residues long. Looked up from germline, CDR1 is SGHNT and CDR2 is YYREEE (reference sequence). The V segment lost 4 bases and the J segment 3 bases; nucleotides outside the gene matches: 6. The CDR3 DNA follows: TGTGCCAGCAGCATCGGACTAGCGGGGGGGCAGACAGATACGCAGTATTTT. Its translation: CASSIGLAGGQTDTQYF.

This clonotype was counted a few times. This sequence joins TRBV19 and TRBJ1-6; D ambiguous. CDR3 length equals 16 residues. Trimming cost V 3 bases and J 10 bases, with 19 bases left between them. CDR1 LNHDA and CDR2 SQIVND come from the germline V gene (reference sequence). The DNA for the CDR3 is TGTGCCAGTAGTATGGGTTCGACAAGAGGAGGATCACCCCTCCACTTT. Translation gives CASSMGSTRGGSPLHF.

There are a few counts of this clonotype. The chain has TRBV28 and TRBJ1-2; 7 bases agree with TRBD1. V shed 4 bases, J shed 2 bases, and the junction held 7 bases outside the gene matches. CDR1 and CDR2 (germline): MDHEN, SYDVKM. CDR3 length: 15 residues. The CDR3 nucleotides are TGTGCCAGCAGTTGGCCGACAGGGAGGAACTATGGCTACACCTTC. It translates to CASSWPTGRNYGYTF.

J is TRBJ2-5 and V is TRBV6-6, with 7 bases matching TRBD1. V lost 8 bases to trimming and J lost 5 bases; unmatched junction nucleotides: 8. This CDR3 contains 13 residues. The germline gives CDR1 MNHNY, CDR2 SVGAGI (reference sequence). The CDR3 protein is CASHRGFGETQYF. The CDR3, as DNA: TGTGCCAGCCACAGGGGTTTCGGGGAGACCCAGTACTTC.

This clonotype was found a few times. CDR3 nucleotide sequence: TGTGCCAGCAGCTTAGCGCAAAAGGACGTCAGCCATGGCTACACCTTC. Translated, it gives CASSLAQKDVSHGYTF. This chain links TRBV7-9 with TRBJ1-2; D is unresolved. The germline V gene encodes CDR1 SEHNR and CDR2 FQNEAQ (reference sequence). V was shortened by 0 bases and J by 6 bases, with 17 bases between the two germline ends. CDR3 length equals 16 residues.

This chain joins TRBV29-1 and TRBJ1-1, with D hard to call. The germline V gene has CDR1 SQVTM and CDR2 ANQGSEA. The length of the CDR3 is 11 residues. With 4 bases removed from V and 6 bases from J, the gap between germline ends came to 9 bases. The CDR3 spells CSVGTRSEAFF. CDR3 nucleotides: TGCAGCGTTGGGACTCGGTCTGAAGCTTTCTTT.

This chain links TRBV5-4 with TRBJ2-7; TRBD2 matches 10 bases. The CDR3 spans 16 residues. V lost 3 bases, J lost 3 bases, and 9 bases stayed unmatched. The germline CDR1 and CDR2 sequences are SGHNT and YYREEE (reference sequence). CDR3 loop: CASSSLAGAAFYEQYF. CDR3 DNA: TGTGCCAGCAGCTCCCTAGCGGGGGCCGCCTTCTACGAGCAGTACTTC.

This clonotype occurred a few times. The genes are TRBV27 and TRBJ2-7; 9 nucleotides align to TRBD1. The trim removed 4 bases at V and 5 bases at J, leaving 9 bases unmatched. Germline-derived CDR1 and CDR2 are MNHEY and SMNVEV (reference sequence). The CDR3 runs to 15 residues. The CDR3 DNA follows: TGTGCCAGCAGTTCAGCCGGGACAGGGTTCCACGAGCAGTACTTC. Translation: CASSSAGTGFHEQYF.

The chain couples TRBV6-6 to TRBJ2-3; tentative D call: TRBD1 (6 bases). CDR1 and CDR2 (germline): MNHNY, SVGAGI (reference sequence). This CDR3 has 17 residues. V lost 6 bases and J 1 base, leaving 20 bases between the germline ends. DNA for the CDR3: TGTGCCAGCAGCCTCGGACAGCCCCCGCTCGGCACAGATACGCAGTATTTT. This gives the protein CASSLGQPPLGTDTQYF.

The rearrangement links TRBV7-8 to TRBJ2-5; possible D gene TRBD1, 6 bases. The CDR3 sequence is 14 residues long. V was trimmed by 10 bases and J by 1 base, leaving 16 bases between them. Per germline, CDR1 SGHVS and CDR2 FQNEAQ. DNA for the CDR3: TGTGCCACCCGTCACCAGGGGACCCAAGAGACCCAGTACTTC. The encoded protein is CATRHQGTQETQYF.

This clonotype was seen a few times. The J gene is TRBJ2-1, the V gene TRBV5-4; TRBD2 matches at 8 bases. Germline V gene data show CDR1 as SGHNT and CDR2 as YYREEE (reference sequence). The CDR3 loop spans 15 amino acids. The ends lost 0 bases at V and 4 bases at J; junction bases unmatched: 3. The DNA for the CDR3 is TGTGCCAGCAGCTTGGCTAGCGGGCGATACAATGAGCAGTTCTTC. Encoded protein: CASSLASGRYNEQFF.

This clonotype was observed a handful of times. The rearrangement links TRBV12-3 or TRBV12-4 to TRBJ2-1; D call uncertain. Trimming took 7 bases from V and 6 from J, leaving 16 bases between them. The length of the CDR3 is 14 residues. The CDR3 sequence: CASILVGPVNEQFF. The DNA for the CDR3 is TGTGCCAGCATTCTTGTGGGCCCAGTCAATGAGCAGTTCTTC.

This sequence joins TRBV12-5 and TRBJ2-2, with D perhaps assigned TRBD1 or TRBD2 (5 bases each). The V and J ends lost 2 bases and 3 bases respectively, with 16 bases between them. CDR1 LGHNT and CDR2 FRNRAP come from the germline V gene. CDR3 length equals 17 residues. CDR3 nucleotide sequence: TGTGCTAGTGGTTTGAGCAGGGAGCAAACGGACACCGGGGAGCTGTTTTTT. Its protein is CASGLSREQTDTGELFF.

This clonotype was seen a handful of times. CDR3 loop: CSVGILSGDTEAFF. The DNA of the CDR3 is TGCAGCGTTGGTATTCTGTCGGGAGACACTGAAGCTTTCTTT. V usage is TRBV29-1 and J usage is TRBJ1-1; D is ambiguous. CDR3 length equals 14 residues. The V gene lost 4 bases and the J gene lost 3 bases, with 15 bases spanning the gap. In germline, CDR1 is SQVTM, CDR2 ANQGSEA.

The chain uses TRBV20-1 and TRBJ1-6; no firm D call. The V gene's germline CDR1 is DFQATT and CDR2 SNEGSKA (reference sequence). Trimming took off 4 bases at V and 0 bases at J, with 10 bases between the two ends. This CDR3 contains 15 residues. The CDR3 region is CSAIRGSSYNSPLHF. CDR3 nucleotide sequence: TGCAGTGCTATACGGGGTAGCTCCTATAATTCACCCCTCCACTTT.

This clonotype was seen only once. The genes are TRBV18 and TRBJ2-7; 11 bases are shared with TRBD1. This CDR3 region has 18 residues. The J segment lost 3 bases and the V segment lost 6 bases, leaving 16 bases of the junction unmatched. The germline V gene has CDR1 KGHSH and CDR2 LQKENI. The CDR3: CASSVGADGQGAVYEQYV. The CDR3 nucleotides read TGTGCCAGCTCCGTGGGGGCCGACGGACAGGGGGCAGTCTACGAGCAGTACGTC.

The chain couples TRBV4-2 to TRBJ1-1, with D unclear. V was clipped by 0 bases and J by 10 bases, with 15 bases between them. This CDR3 spans 14 amino acids. CDR1 is LGHNA and CDR2 is YNFKEQ in the germline V gene. The CDR3 DNA reads TGTGCCAGCAGCCAAGAAGGTACGGGGTCTGGAGCTTTCTTT. Translated, it gives CASSQEGTGSGAFF.

This clonotype was seen ten or more times. V gene TRBV12-5 combines with J gene TRBJ2-5; no firm D call. The V and J ends lost 5 bases and 4 bases respectively, with 11 bases between them. The length of the CDR3 is 13 residues. Germline CDR1 and CDR2: LGHNT and FRNRAP. The CDR3 coding sequence is TGTGCTAGTGGTCTGTACTATCGAGAGACCCAGTACTTC. This sequence encodes CASGLYYRETQYF. The full variable domain, in which reference TRBV12-5 and TRBJ2-5 provide the parts outside the CDR3, is DARVTQTPRHKVTEMGQEVTMRCQPILGHNTVFWYRQTMMQGLELLAYFRNRAPLDDSGMPKDRFSAEMPDATLATLKIQPSEPRDSAVYFCASGLYYRETQYFGPGTRLLVL.

The V call is TRBV2, the J call TRBJ2-7; unclear D gene. The V end lost 7 bases, the J end lost 7 bases, and 8 bases lay between the germline ends. Per germline, CDR1 SNHLY and CDR2 FYNNEI. CDR3 length: 10 residues. CDR3 nucleotides: TGTGCCAGCATGGGGAATGAGCAGTACTTC. This codes for CASMGNEQYF.

This clonotype was detected a few times. The chain combines TRBV12-3 or TRBV12-4 with TRBJ1-2, with D possibly matching TRBD1 (6 bases). The V end lost 7 bases, the J end lost 8 bases, and 14 bases lay between the germline ends. The CDR3 covers 12 residues. CDR3 bases: TGTGCCAGCACCTCCGATACAGGGGGCTACACCTTC. Amino acid sequence: CASTSDTGGYTF.

This clonotype has at least ten counts. The chain has TRBV7-2 and TRBJ1-4, with TRBD1 identical over 12 bases. The ends lost 5 bases at V and 6 bases at J; junction bases unmatched: 10. This CDR3 has 17 residues. Germline CDR1 SGHTA, CDR2 FQGNSA. The CDR3 bases are TGTGCCAGCAGCACGGGACAGGGGGCGGCGGTTGATGAAAAACTGTTTTTT. Translated: CASSTGQGAAVDEKLFF.

This clonotype was counted ten times or more. The chain couples TRBV7-2 to TRBJ2-1; TRBD2 might be the D (5 bases). Trimming removed 3 bases from V and 0 bases from J, with 12 bases in between. CDR1 SGHTA and CDR2 FQGNSA come from the germline V gene. CDR3 length: 16 amino acids. This chain's CDR3 is CASSFPGTSSYNEQFF. The CDR3, as DNA: TGTGCCAGCAGCTTCCCGGGAACGAGCTCCTACAATGAGCAGTTCTTC. The whole variable domain, filled in from reference TRBV7-2 and TRBJ2-1, reads GAGVSQSPSNKVTEKGKDVELRCDPISGHTALYWYRQSLGQGLEFLIYFQGNSAPDKSGLPSDRFSAERTGGSVSTLTIQRTQQEDSAVYLCASSFPGTSSYNEQFFGPGTRLTVL.

In the case of this clonotype: This may arise from a read error, as a much more abundant clone is one base away. The chain carries TRBV7-2 and TRBJ2-7; D is uncertain. V gave up 3 bases and J gave up 6 bases, with 9 bases separating them. There are 12 residues in the CDR3. Germline assignment: CDR1 SGHTA and CDR2 FQGNSA. The CDR3 reads CASSLADLEQYF. In nucleotides, the CDR3 is TGTGCCAGCAGCTTGGCGGACCTCGAGCAGTACTTC. The complete variable domain, with remaining parts taken from reference TRBV7-2 and TRBJ2-7, reads GAGVSQSPSNKVTEKGKDVELRCDPISGHTALYWYRQSLGQGLEFLIYFQGNSAPDKSGLPSDRFSAERTGGSVSTLTIQRTQQEDSAVYLCASSLADLEQYFGPGTRLTVT.

This clonotype was picked up a small number of times. The chain couples TRBV27 to TRBJ2-2; D call uncertain. The CDR3 length is 17 residues. Trimming cost V 3 bases and J 0 bases, with 14 bases left between them. Looked up from germline, CDR1 is MNHEY and CDR2 is SMNVEV (reference sequence). The CDR3 bases are TGTGCCAGCAGTTTTTTTGGTGGACCTCCGAACACCGGGGAGCTGTTTTTT. It specifies CASSFFGGPPNTGELFF.